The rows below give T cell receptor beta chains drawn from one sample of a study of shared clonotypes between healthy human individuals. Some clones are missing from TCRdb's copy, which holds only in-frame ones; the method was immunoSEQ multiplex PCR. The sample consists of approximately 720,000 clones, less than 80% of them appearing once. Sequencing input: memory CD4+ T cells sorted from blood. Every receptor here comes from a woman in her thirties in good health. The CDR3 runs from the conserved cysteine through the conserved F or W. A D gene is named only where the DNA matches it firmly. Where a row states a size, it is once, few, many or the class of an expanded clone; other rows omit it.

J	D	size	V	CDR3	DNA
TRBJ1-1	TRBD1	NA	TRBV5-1	CASSSTGSETEAFF	TGCGCCAGCAGTTCGACAGGGTCGGAAACTGAAGCTTTCTTT
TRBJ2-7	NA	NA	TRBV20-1	CSAKTRYEQYF	TGCAGTGCTAAGACACGCTACGAGCAGTACTTC
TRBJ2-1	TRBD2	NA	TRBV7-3	CASSWTSGSPSNEQFF	TGTGCCAGCAGCTGGACTAGCGGGAGCCCCTCCAATGAGCAGTTCTTC
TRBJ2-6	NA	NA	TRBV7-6	CASSSTGGSSGANVLTF	TGTGCCAGCAGCTCAACCGGGGGAAGCTCTGGGGCCAACGTCCTGACTTTC
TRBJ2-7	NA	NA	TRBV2	CASSESSGHSYEQYF	TGTGCCAGCAGTGAATCTTCGGGGCACTCCTACGAGCAGTACTTC
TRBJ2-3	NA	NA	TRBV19	CASMSRGTDTQYF	TGTGCCAGTATGAGCAGGGGAACAGATACGCAGTATTTT
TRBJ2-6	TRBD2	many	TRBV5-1	CASSELAGGPVGANVLTF	TGCGCCAGCAGCGAATTAGCGGGAGGGCCGGTTGGGGCCAACGTCCTGACTTTC
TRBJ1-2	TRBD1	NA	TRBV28	CASSLPRGQRYGYTF	TGTGCCAGCAGTTTGCCGAGGGGGCAGCGCTATGGCTACACCTTC
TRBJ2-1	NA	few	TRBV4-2	CASSQSLSGTPGNEQFF	TGTGCCAGCAGCCAATCCCTTAGCGGTACTCCGGGCAATGAGCAGTTCTTC
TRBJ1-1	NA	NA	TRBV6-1	CASSEIGLIGAFF	TGTGCCAGCAGTGAAATAGGGCTGATCGGAGCTTTCTTT
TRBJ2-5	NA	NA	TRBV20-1	CSASQETQYF	TGCAGTGCGAGTCAAGAGACCCAGTACTTC
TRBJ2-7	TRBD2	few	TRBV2	CASRPRAGVAEQYF	TGTGCCAGCAGGCCCCGCGCGGGAGTCGCCGAGCAGTACTTC
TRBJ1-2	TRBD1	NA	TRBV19	CASSTGGVVGYTF	TGTGCCAGTAGTACAGGGGGCGTCGTTGGCTACACCTTC
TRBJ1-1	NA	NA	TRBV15	CATSRDGPGLNTEAFF	TGTGCCACCAGCAGAGATGGCCCGGGCTTGAACACTGAAGCTTTCTTT
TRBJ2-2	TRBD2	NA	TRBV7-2	CASSPSSGKGGELFF	TGTGCCAGCAGCCCATCTAGCGGGAAGGGCGGGGAGCTGTTTTTT
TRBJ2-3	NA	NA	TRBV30	CAWSVVRGADTQYF	TGTGCCTGGAGTGTAGTCAGGGGAGCTGATACGCAGTATTTT
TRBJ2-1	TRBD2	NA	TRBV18	CASSTAGRARGYNEQFF	TGTGCCAGCTCAACAGCAGGGAGGGCCCGTGGTTACAATGAGCAGTTCTTC
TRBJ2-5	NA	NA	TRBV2	CASSEERGWETQYF	TGTGCCAGCAGTGAAGAGAGGGGGTGGGAGACCCAGTACTTC
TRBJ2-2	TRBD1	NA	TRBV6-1	CASRLGQGNTGELFF	TGTGCCAGCAGGCTAGGACAGGGAAACACCGGGGAGCTGTTTTTT
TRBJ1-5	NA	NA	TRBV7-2	CASTSGADNQPQHF	TGTGCCAGCACCTCCGGGGCGGACAATCAGCCCCAGCATTTT
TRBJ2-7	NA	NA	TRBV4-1	CASSQERQGGSYEQYF	TGCGCCAGCAGCCAAGAGCGACAGGGAGGCTCCTACGAGCAGTACTTC
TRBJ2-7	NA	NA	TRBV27	CASSLSLGPSYEQYF	TGTGCCAGCAGTTTATCACTGGGACCCAGCTACGAGCAGTACTTC
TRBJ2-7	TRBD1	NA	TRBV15	CATSRGGWDRVDGEQYF	TGTGCCACCAGCAGAGGAGGGTGGGACAGGGTCGACGGCGAGCAGTACTTC
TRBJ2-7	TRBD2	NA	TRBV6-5	CASSETSLGLEQYF	TGTGCCAGCAGTGAGACTAGCTTGGGGCTCGAGCAGTACTTC
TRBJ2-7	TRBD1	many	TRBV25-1	CASSELDRETYEQYF	TGTGCCAGCAGTGAATTGGACAGGGAGACGTACGAGCAGTACTTC
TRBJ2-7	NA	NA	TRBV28	CASSPSGANSYEQYF	TGTGCCAGCAGTCCCTCAGGGGCGAACTCCTACGAGCAGTACTTC
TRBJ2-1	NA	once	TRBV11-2	CASSFGGFSYNEQFF	TGTGCCAGCAGCTTCGGGGGCTTCTCCTACAATGAGCAGTTCTTC
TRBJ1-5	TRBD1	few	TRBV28	CASSLGTANSNQPQHF	TGTGCCAGCAGTTTAGGGACAGCCAATAGCAATCAGCCCCAGCATTTT
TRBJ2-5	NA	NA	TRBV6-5	CASRPSRIHQETQYF	TGTGCCAGCAGGCCTAGCCGTATACACCAAGAGACCCAGTACTTC
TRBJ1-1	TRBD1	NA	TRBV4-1	CASSQERDSLNTEAFF	TGCGCCAGCAGCCAAGAACGGGACAGTTTGAACACTGAAGCTTTCTTT